A single sample gave rise to the 25 T cell receptor beta chains below, sequenced in a study of spatial heterogeneity in lung cancer. TCRdb re-derived calls from the 5' RACE reads in MiXCR, one entry per CDR3 protein. Of about 7,000 distinct CDR3 sequences in the sample, around 7% were seen once. The sample's time point: sample taken at primary tumor resection. The specimen comprised PBMCs, sampled at surgery. The source of these receptors is a male donor with early-stage non-small cell lung cancer.

This clonotype has a count of ten or more. The chain uses TRBV28 and TRBJ2-2; D gene unclear. Trimming removed 2 bases from V and 7 bases from J, with 11 bases in between. The length of the CDR3 is 14 residues. Germline CDR1 MDHEN, CDR2 SYDVKM. The CDR3 nucleotides read TGTGCCAGCAGTTTAGGCAGCTCTGGCGGGGAGCTGTTTTTT. Encoded protein: CASSLGSSGGELFF.

The chain couples TRBV5-4 to TRBJ2-1; possible D gene TRBD2, 6 bases. There are 15 residues in the CDR3. V was pared by 0 bases and J by 8 bases, with 15 bases between. CDR1 is SGHNT, CDR2 YYREEE, per germline (reference sequence). The CDR3 DNA is TGTGCCAGCAGCTTGGAAGGGACCGGGGGATATGAGCAGTTCTTC. This codes for CASSLEGTGGYEQFF.

This clonotype was seen many times. DNA of the CDR3: TGTGCCAGCAGTTTTGGGGGATCGGGGGAGCAGTACGTC. Translated: CASSFGGSGEQYV. J is TRBJ2-7 and V is TRBV28, with D possibly called TRBD1 or TRBD2 (5 bases each). The germline CDR1 and CDR2 sequences are MDHEN and SYDVKM. V lost 3 bases and J 7 bases, leaving 13 bases between the germline ends. This CDR3 is 13 amino acids long.

This clonotype has a count of ten or more. The chain links TRBV6-1 to TRBJ2-7; D unclear. The germline CDR1 and CDR2 sequences are MNHNS and SASEGT. The length of the CDR3 is 15 residues. V lost 4 bases and J 0 bases, leaving 13 bases between the germline ends. CDR3: CASSALTTRSYEQYV. The DNA for the CDR3 is TGTGCCAGCAGTGCGTTAACGACCCGCTCCTACGAGCAGTACGTC.

This clonotype was seen many times. This rearrangement joins TRBV10-2 to TRBJ1-1; D is ambiguous. The CDR3 totals 13 residues. The germline V and J ends were trimmed by 2 bases and 5 bases, with 9 bases remaining between them. Per the germline V gene, CDR1 is WSHSY and CDR2 is SAAADI. This chain's CDR3 is CASSENLGTEAFF. In DNA form, the CDR3 reads TGCGCCAGCAGTGAGAATCTGGGGACTGAAGCTTTCTTT.

This clonotype appeared many times. The chain uses TRBV7-2 and TRBJ2-3; 8 bases are shared with TRBD2. Trimming removed 1 base from V and 5 bases from J; junction bases left unmatched: 5. There are 15 residues in the CDR3. Germline CDR1 is SGHTA and CDR2 is FQGNSA. The CDR3: CASSLESGRLDTQYF. CDR3 coding DNA: TGTGCCAGCAGCTTAGAGAGCGGGAGATTAGATACGCAGTATTTT.

Many counts were recorded for this clonotype. The rearrangement uses TRBV20-1 and TRBJ2-3; 10 bases are a match to TRBD2. V was clipped by 2 bases and J by 1 base; unmatched bases: 0. The CDR3 extends over 14 amino acids. Per the germline V gene, CDR1 is DFQATT and CDR2 is SNEGSKA (reference sequence). The CDR3 spells CSARTSGGTDTQYF. The CDR3 coding sequence is TGCAGTGCTAGAACTAGCGGGGGCACAGATACGCAGTATTTT.

This clonotype was picked up many times. This chain connects TRBV10-3 to TRBJ1-2; TRBD1 aligns across 7 bases. The CDR3 has 16 amino acids. After removal of 0 bases from V and 8 bases from J, the junction contained 12 bases not matched to a gene. Germline V gene sequence: CDR1 ENHRY, CDR2 SYGVKD. CDR3 loop: CAISESTGDRDGGYTF. CDR3 nucleotides: TGTGCCATCAGTGAGTCGACGGGCGACAGGGATGGCGGCTACACCTTC.

This clonotype has a count of ten or more. V is TRBV10-3 and J is TRBJ1-5; D is unclear. This CDR3 spans 13 amino acids. Trimming took off 4 bases at V and 1 base at J, with 5 bases between the two ends. Per the germline V gene, CDR1 is ENHRY and CDR2 is SYGVKD. CDR3 DNA sequence: TGTGCCATCAGTGTGGACAGCAATCAGCCCCAGCATTTT. Translating gives CAISVDSNQPQHF.

There are many counts of this clonotype. The V call is TRBV4-2, the J call TRBJ2-2; the D call may be TRBD1 or TRBD2 (7 bases each). The CDR3 extends over 15 amino acids. Germline loops: CDR1 LGHNA, CDR2 YNFKEQ. V was clipped by 4 bases and J by 7 bases, with 16 bases between them. The CDR3 here is CASSPGEGAVGELFF. The CDR3 region has the DNA TGTGCCAGCAGCCCGGGGGAGGGGGCCGTCGGGGAGCTGTTTTTT.

This chain joins TRBV2 and TRBJ2-5, with D uncertain. CDR1 is SNHLY and CDR2 is FYNNEI in the germline V gene. This CDR3 has 14 residues. Trimming left V 4 bases short and J 4 bases short, with 13 bases between. This chain's CDR3 is CASSAGSLSETQYF. Here the CDR3 DNA reads TGTGCCAGCAGTGCGGGCAGCCTGTCAGAGACCCAGTACTTC.

This clonotype was counted at least ten times. The chain recombines TRBV27 with TRBJ2-2; 12 nucleotides align to TRBD2. The CDR3 is made up of 17 amino acids. V lost 4 bases and J lost 5; bases outside the gene matches: 8. Germline CDR1 reads MNHEY; CDR2 reads SMNVEV (reference sequence). For the CDR3, the DNA is TGTGCCAGCAGTTATAGAGCTAGCGGGAGGGTGACCGGGGAGCTGTTTTTT. Translated, it gives CASSYRASGRVTGELFF.

There are many counts of this clonotype. This sequence joins TRBV6-5 and TRBJ1-5; D is perhaps TRBD1 (5 bases). The V gene's germline CDR1 is MNHEY and CDR2 SVGAGI. V lost 6 bases and J 5 bases, leaving 14 bases between the germline ends. The CDR3 is 14 amino acids. The CDR3 spells CASSAGTVDQPQHF. CDR3 DNA sequence: TGTGCCAGCAGCGCCGGGACCGTTGATCAGCCCCAGCATTTT.

This clonotype came up many times. This chain links TRBV2 with TRBJ2-2; D is perhaps TRBD2 (5 bases). CDR1 and CDR2 from the germline V gene are SNHLY and FYNNEI. This CDR3 has 16 amino acids. The V end lost 5 bases, the J end lost 1 base, and 14 bases lay between the germline ends. For the CDR3, the DNA is TGTGCCAGCAGTCCCCCGCGGGCAGAGAACACCGGGGAGCTGTTTTTT. This gives the protein CASSPPRAENTGELFF.

This clonotype has ten or more counts. The V gene is TRBV7-9, the J gene TRBJ1-2; D gene unclear. The CDR3 is 14 amino acids. CDR1 and CDR2 from the germline V gene are SEHNR and FQNEAQ (reference sequence). V was shortened by 1 base and J by 1 base, with 7 bases between the two germline ends. This CDR3 is CASSLVEDNYGYTF. CDR3 DNA: TGTGCCAGCAGCTTAGTGGAGGATAACTATGGCTACACCTTC.

This clonotype was observed a handful of times. The V call is TRBV5-6, the J call TRBJ1-2; D not certain. The CDR3 has 15 residues. Germline loops: CDR1 SGHDT, CDR2 YYEEEE. Trimming pared 0 bases from V and 5 bases from J, leaving 14 bases between. The CDR3 DNA follows: TGTGCCAGCAGCTTGGACATGGGAGAGACGTATGGCTACACCTTC. Amino acids: CASSLDMGETYGYTF.

This clonotype was seen ten or more times. The chain employs TRBV7-2 and TRBJ2-3; TRBD1 matches at 9 bases. The CDR3 spans 15 residues. Germline trimming cut 4 bases from V and 2 bases from J; bases unmatched to any gene: 4. Germline loops: CDR1 SGHTA, CDR2 FQGNSA. CDR3 in DNA: TGTGCCAGCAGCTCCGGGACAGGGTTCACAGATACGCAGTATTTT. This codes for CASSSGTGFTDTQYF.

This clonotype was counted ten times or more. The chain employs TRBV2 and TRBJ2-5; D is unclear. Germline assignment: CDR1 SNHLY and CDR2 FYNNEI. The CDR3 is 11 amino acids. The V gene lost 7 bases and the J gene lost 5 bases, with 8 bases spanning the gap. In DNA, the CDR3 is TGTGCCAGCAAGGTTGGGGAGACCCAGTACTTC. Amino acids: CASKVGETQYF.

This clonotype was seen repeatedly, ten times or more. In DNA form, the CDR3 reads TGCAGCGCCGGCCGGACACTGGGGACTGAAGCTTTCTTT. Encoded protein: CSAGRTLGTEAFF. The chain uses TRBV29-1 and TRBJ1-1, with D maybe TRBD1 (5 bases). V lost 7 bases to trimming and J lost 5 bases, with 17 bases between them. This CDR3 has 13 amino acids. CDR1 is SQVTM, CDR2 ANQGSEA, per germline.

In its sample, this clonotype was seen a few times. CDR3 amino acids: CASSFGSPGNEQFF. DNA of the CDR3: TGTGCCAGCAGTTTCGGGTCCCCAGGAAATGAGCAGTTCTTC. This chain joins TRBV28 and TRBJ2-1, with D unresolved. The CDR3 length is 14 residues. Deletions cut 3 bases from V and 7 bases from J, with 13 bases between. The germline CDR1 and CDR2 sequences are MDHEN and SYDVKM.

This clonotype was counted at least ten times. The chain joins TRBV2 to TRBJ1-6, with TRBD1 as a possible D gene (5 bases). V was trimmed by 6 bases and J by 9 bases, leaving 15 bases between them. The CDR3 is 14 amino acids. Germline CDR1 and CDR2: SNHLY and FYNNEI. The CDR3 nucleotides are TGTGCCAGCAGGCGGGGCGAGATCCGTTCACCCCTCCACTTT. Encoded protein: CASRRGEIRSPLHF.

This clonotype was seen ten or more times. This rearrangement joins TRBV7-8 to TRBJ2-1, with D possibly matching TRBD1 (6 bases). The germline V and J ends were trimmed by 5 bases and 9 bases, with 11 bases remaining between them. Germline CDR1 and CDR2: SGHVS and FQNEAQ. The CDR3 totals 12 residues. The CDR3 loop reads CASSPGQVEQFF. CDR3 bases: TGTGCCAGCAGCCCGGGACAAGTTGAGCAGTTCTTC.

This clonotype was seen repeatedly, ten times or more. The CDR3 reads CASSNGSPGSGNTIYF. CDR3 nucleotides: TGTGCCAGCAGTAATGGATCCCCAGGGTCTGGAAACACCATATATTTT. This chain joins TRBV27 and TRBJ1-3; tentative D call: TRBD1 (5 bases). The CDR3 spans 16 residues. Germline assignment: CDR1 MNHEY and CDR2 SMNVEV (reference sequence). V lost 5 bases, J lost 1 base, and 15 bases lay in between.

The chain carries TRBV2 and TRBJ2-3; D remains ambiguous. This CDR3 is built from 15 residues. Germline V CDR1 and CDR2: SNHLY, FYNNEI. V was trimmed by 4 bases and J by 0 bases, leaving 11 bases between them. The CDR3 spells CASSATATSTDTQYF. DNA of the CDR3: TGTGCCAGCAGTGCCACAGCTACTAGCACAGATACGCAGTATTTT.

The V and J genes are TRBV5-4 and TRBJ2-7; D call uncertain. CDR3 length equals 13 residues. Looked up from germline, CDR1 is SGHNT and CDR2 is YYREEE (reference sequence). The ends were cut back, 3 bases at V and 1 base at J, with 8 bases in the middle. CDR3 residues: CASSSTASYEQYF. CDR3 nucleotides: TGTGCCAGCAGCTCAACTGCTTCCTACGAGCAGTACTTC. The full variable domain, rest sourced from reference TRBV5-4 and TRBJ2-7, is ETGVTQSPTHLIKTRGQQVTLRCSSQSGHNTVSWYQQALGQGPQFIFQYYREEENGRGNFPPRFSGLQFPNYSSELNVNALELDDSALYLCASSSTASYEQYFGPGTRLTVT.